This TCR beta chain was sequenced during a study of blood T cells in healthy people across ages. This clonotype appeared once. Alongside a J-beta primer mix, a sample-barcoded 5' primer served in a second PCR lasting about 7 to 11 cycles. One entry per CDR3 protein results from TCRdb running MiXCR on the 5' RACE reads. The table includes roughly 800,000 distinct CDR3 sequences, more than 20% detected once. The sample was also reused in another study, on T cells of mothers and their children.

Material: blood. The TCR originated in a boy between 10 and 17 years old in good health.

DNA of the CDR3: TGTGCCAGCAGCGTCGCTAATCAGCCCCAGCATTTT. It specifies CASSVANQPQHF. The genes are TRBV13 and TRBJ1-5; D is ambiguous. From germline, CDR1 is PRHDT and CDR2 FYEKMQ (reference sequence). This CDR3 comprises 12 residues. V was cut by 5 bases and J by 4 bases, with 6 bases left in between.